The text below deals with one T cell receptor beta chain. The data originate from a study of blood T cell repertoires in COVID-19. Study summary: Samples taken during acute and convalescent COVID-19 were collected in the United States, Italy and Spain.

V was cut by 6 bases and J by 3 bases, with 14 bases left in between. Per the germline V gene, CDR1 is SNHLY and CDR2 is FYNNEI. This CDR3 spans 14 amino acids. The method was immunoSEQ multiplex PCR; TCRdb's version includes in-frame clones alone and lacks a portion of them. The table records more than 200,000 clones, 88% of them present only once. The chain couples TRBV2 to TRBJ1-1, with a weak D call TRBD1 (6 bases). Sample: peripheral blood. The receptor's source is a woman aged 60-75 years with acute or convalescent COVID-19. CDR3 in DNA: TGTGCCAGCAGACACAGGGCGGGGGACACTGAAGCTTTCTTT. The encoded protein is CASRHRAGDTEAFF.